This TCR beta chain was retrieved from a study of T cell repertoires in cytomegalovirus infection. Germline CDR1 SGHTA, CDR2 FQGNSA. The CDR3 totals 16 residues. The V gene end was trimmed by 6 bases and the J gene end by 4 bases; junction bases not matched to a gene: 12. TCRdb re-derived calls from the reads in MiXCR, one entry per CDR3 protein. This table holds fewer than 300,000 distinct CDR3 sequences, roughly 24% found once. A few counts support this clonotype. The receptor was isolated from a human donor in good health (CMV status not recorded). Some clones in this sample may be carry-over from other donors' samples. Sequencing used PBMCs. This chain connects TRBV7-2 to TRBJ2-5, with TRBD1 matching 9 bases. The DNA for the CDR3 is TGTGCCAGCAGAATGGGGCTGACAGGGGGGAGAGAGACCCAGTACTTC. Residues: CASRMGLTGGRETQYF. The entire variable domain, with the rest obtained from reference TRBV7-2 and TRBJ2-5, is as follows: GAGVSQSPSNKVTEKGKDVELRCDPISGHTALYWYRQSLGQGLEFLIYFQGNSAPDKSGLPSDRFSAERTGGSVSTLTIQRTQQEDSAVYLCASRMGLTGGRETQYFGPGTRLLVL.